The 28 T cell receptor beta chains below all came from one sample that was sequenced in a study of immune evolution from preneoplasia to lung adenocarcinoma. Some clones are missing from TCRdb's copy, which holds only in-frame ones; the method was immunoSEQ multiplex PCR. The sample includes over 30,000 clones, about 74% of them seen just once. Sequencing was carried out using FFPE invasive lung adenocarcinoma tissue. The receptors were sampled from a person between 60 and 70 years old with lung adenocarcinoma.

This clone was seen at least ten times. The J gene is TRBJ2-3, the V gene TRBV10-2; 14 nucleotides agree with TRBD2. V trimming: 6 bases; J trimming: 8 bases; junction bases outside the gene matches: 4. Germline CDR1 is WSHSY and CDR2 is SAAADI. The CDR3 contains 14 residues. The CDR3 here is CASRGTSGSLTQYF. CDR3 bases: TGCGCCAGCAGAGGGACTAGCGGGAGTCTTACGCAGTATTTT.

This clone was seen more than once but under ten times. The chain joins TRBV4-1 to TRBJ2-7; 14 nucleotides match TRBD2. The CDR3 is made up of 16 amino acids. CDR1 MGHRA and CDR2 YSYEKL come from the germline V gene. Germline trimming cut 1 base from V and 6 bases from J; bases unmatched to any gene: 5. The CDR3 loop is CASSQVLTSGRVEQYF. Here the CDR3 DNA reads TGCGCCAGCAGCCAAGTCCTGACTAGCGGGAGGGTCGAGCAGTACTTC.

The chain couples TRBV9 to TRBJ1-1, with no clear D. The V end was cut by 6 bases, the J end by 4 bases, with 13 bases between. This CDR3 has 13 residues. In germline, CDR1 is SGDLS, CDR2 YYNGEE. CDR3 residues: CASTVGSGTEAFF. The CDR3 DNA sequence: TGTGCCAGCACCGTGGGGTCGGGCACTGAAGCTTTCTTT.

The CDR3 region is CASSPAEYNEQFF. The CDR3 DNA follows: TGTGCCAGCAGTCCGGCGGAATACAATGAGCAGTTCTTC. The gene calls are TRBV6-4 and TRBJ2-1; D is ambiguous. V lost 5 bases and J lost 4, with 9 bases in between. Germline assignment: CDR1 MRHNA and CDR2 SNTAGT. The CDR3 contains 13 residues.

By sample share, this clone is large. The chain is built from TRBV10-1 and TRBJ2-5; the match to TRBD1 covers 9 bases. This CDR3 has 13 residues. The V segment lost 5 bases and the J segment 4 bases; nucleotides outside the gene matches: 2. The germline V gene has CDR1 WNHNN and CDR2 SYGVQD (reference sequence). DNA for the CDR3: TGCGCCAGCAGTCGGGGACAGGGAGAGACCCAGTACTTC. The encoded protein is CASSRGQGETQYF.

This clone was counted once. J is TRBJ2-3 and V is TRBV19; 10 nucleotides agree with TRBD2. CDR3 length: 14 amino acids. With 10 bases clipped from V and 0 bases from J, the junction kept 4 bases outside the gene matches. The germline CDR1 and CDR2 sequences are LNHDA and SQIVND (reference sequence). The CDR3 loop is CATATSGSTDTQYF. The CDR3 DNA follows: TGTGCCACCGCGACTAGCGGGAGCACAGATACGCAGTATTTT. Full variable domain (remainder filled in from reference TRBV19 and TRBJ2-3): DGGITQSPKYLFRKEGQNVTLSCEQNLNHDAMYWYRQDPGQGLRLIYYSQIVNDFQKGDIAEGYSVSREKKESFPLTVTSAQKNPTAFYLCATATSGSTDTQYFGPGTRLTVL.

In its sample, this clone was seen once. The chain employs TRBV19 and TRBJ1-1; the match to TRBD1 covers 7 bases. This CDR3 region has 15 residues. Germline V CDR1 and CDR2: LNHDA, SQIVND (reference sequence). V shed 4 bases and J 1 base; nucleotides not matched to a gene: 6. CDR3 residues: CASSTTGLGNTEAFF. Here the CDR3 DNA reads TGTGCCAGTAGTACGACAGGGCTCGGGAACACTGAAGCTTTCTTT.

The genes are TRBV2 and TRBJ2-7, with 9 bases matching TRBD1. Germline loops: CDR1 SNHLY, CDR2 FYNNEI. The V segment lost 4 bases and the J segment 6 bases; nucleotides outside the gene matches: 10. This CDR3 spans 15 amino acids. CDR3 sequence: CASSAGRTGVGEQYF. DNA of the CDR3: TGTGCCAGCAGTGCGGGACGGACAGGGGTCGGCGAGCAGTACTTC.

The chain uses TRBV27 and TRBJ1-1, with unresolved D. CDR1 is MNHEY and CDR2 is SMNVEV in the germline V gene (reference sequence). The CDR3 consists of 13 residues. Trimming stripped 7 bases from V and 3 bases from J, with 12 bases between. The CDR3 loop reads CASKRLGDTEAFF. CDR3 coding DNA: TGTGCCAGCAAGCGACTCGGGGACACTGAAGCTTTCTTT.

The chain couples TRBV7-2 to TRBJ2-7; 9 bases map to TRBD2. The germline CDR1 and CDR2 sequences are SGHTA and FQGNSA. V dropped 2 bases and J dropped 7; count of bases not matched to a gene: 12. The CDR3 runs 16 residues. CDR3 nucleotides: TGTGCCAGCAGCTTAAGGTTGCGGGAGGGCCGTGTGGAGCAGTACTTC. This codes for CASSLRLREGRVEQYF.

V and J are TRBV10-1 and TRBJ2-7; D may be TRBD1 (6 bases). The CDR3 runs 17 residues. Germline loops: CDR1 WNHNN, CDR2 SYGVQD (reference sequence). V was cut by 0 bases and J by 3 bases, with 18 bases left in between. CDR3 sequence: CASSESTRTALSYEQYF. CDR3 coding DNA: TGCGCCAGCAGTGAGTCGACTCGGACAGCCCTGAGCTACGAGCAGTACTTC.

This chain joins TRBV18 and TRBJ2-5, with D possibly being TRBD1 (6 bases). Trimming stripped 3 bases from V and 13 bases from J, with 15 bases between. Germline-derived CDR1 and CDR2 are KGHSH and LQKENI. The CDR3 runs to 12 residues. In DNA, the CDR3 is TGTGCCAGCTCACCGTACAGGGAAATGGGGTACTTC. Its protein product is CASSPYREMGYF.

J is TRBJ2-2 and V is TRBV6-6; tentative D call: TRBD1 (6 bases). V shed 6 bases and J shed 2 bases, with 10 bases lying between them. CDR1 MNHNY and CDR2 SVGAGI come from the germline V gene (reference sequence). The length of the CDR3 is 14 residues. CDR3 DNA: TGTGCCAGCAGAATGGACAGAAACACCGGGGAGCTGTTTTTT. Protein sequence: CASRMDRNTGELFF.

The rearrangement uses TRBV7-7 and TRBJ2-3; 8 positions agree with TRBD1. Trimming cost V 5 bases and J 0 bases; bases outside gene matches: 4. CDR1 and CDR2 (germline): SSHAT, FNYEAQ (reference sequence). This CDR3 has 15 residues. In DNA form, the CDR3 reads TGTGCCAGCAGCCAGGGACAGGCTAGCACAGATACGCAGTATTTT. This gives the protein CASSQGQASTDTQYF.

The chain employs TRBV19 and TRBJ1-5; D unclear. V gave up 3 bases and J gave up 11 bases, with 14 bases separating them. Germline V gives CDR1 LNHDA, CDR2 SQIVND (reference sequence). The CDR3 has 13 amino acids. Here the CDR3 DNA reads TGTGCCAGTAGTATCAGGTTGGTCCTAACCCAGCATTTT. Protein sequence: CASSIRLVLTQHF. Full variable domain (missing parts from reference TRBV19 and TRBJ1-5): DGGITQSPKYLFRKEGQNVTLSCEQNLNHDAMYWYRQDPGQGLRLIYYSQIVNDFQKGDIAEGYSVSREKKESFPLTVTSAQKNPTAFYLCASSIRLVLTQHFGDGTRLSIL.

V usage is TRBV6-6 and J usage is TRBJ1-4; D may be TRBD1 (5 bases). Germline V gene sequence: CDR1 MNHNY, CDR2 SVGAGI (reference sequence). Trimming took off 6 bases at V and 7 bases at J, with 9 bases between the two ends. The CDR3 loop spans 12 amino acids. The CDR3: CASRSQGEKLFF. For the CDR3, the DNA is TGTGCCAGCAGGTCCCAGGGTGAAAAACTGTTTTTT.

The V call is TRBV5-6, the J call TRBJ2-7; no clear D. Germline V gene data show CDR1 as SGHDT and CDR2 as YYEEEE. The CDR3 consists of 14 residues. Trimming shortened V by 0 bases and J by 0 bases, and 7 bases separated the two germline ends. The CDR3 loop reads CASSLGVASYEQYF. Written as DNA, the CDR3 is TGTGCCAGCAGCTTGGGAGTGGCCTCCTACGAGCAGTACTTC. Full variable domain (missing parts from reference TRBV5-6 and TRBJ2-7): DAGVTQSPTHLIKTRGQQVTLRCSPKSGHDTVSWYQQALGQGPQFIFQYYEEEERQRGNFPDRFSGHQFPNYSSELNVNALLLGDSALYLCASSLGVASYEQYFGPGTRLTVT.

This clone was detected only a few times. The chain has TRBV19 and TRBJ2-5, with a tentative D call TRBD2 (5 bases). The CDR3 is 14 residues long. Germline CDR1 is LNHDA and CDR2 is SQIVND (reference sequence). Trimming took off 0 bases at V and 4 bases at J, with 9 bases between the two ends. The CDR3 reads CASSIDPGGETQYF. The CDR3 DNA reads as TGTGCCAGTAGTATAGACCCCGGAGGAGAGACCCAGTACTTC.

The rearrangement uses TRBV11-3 and TRBJ2-7; 7 positions agree with TRBD1. Losses at the gene ends were 8 bases for V and 3 bases for J; bases not matched to a gene: 10. Germline-derived CDR1 and CDR2 are SGHNT and YENEEA. The CDR3 is 14 amino acids. This CDR3 is CASRRGGGSYEQYF. CDR3 nucleotide sequence: TGTGCCAGCCGTCGAGGGGGCGGAAGCTACGAGCAGTACTTC.

V is TRBV7-9 and J is TRBJ2-3, with 8 bases identical to TRBD1. Trimming removed 3 bases from V and 4 bases from J; junction bases left unmatched: 3. This CDR3 is 14 amino acids long. Germline CDR1 reads SEHNR; CDR2 reads FQNEAQ (reference sequence). CDR3 residues: CASSFGQGADTQYF. The DNA for the CDR3 is TGTGCCAGCAGCTTCGGACAGGGCGCAGATACGCAGTATTTT. The complete variable domain, with remaining parts taken from reference TRBV7-9 and TRBJ2-3, reads DTGVSQNPRHKITKRGQNVTFRCDPISEHNRLYWYRQTLGQGPEFLTYFQNEAQLEKSRLLSDRFSAERPKGSFSTLEIQRTEQGDSAMYLCASSFGQGADTQYFGPGTRLTVL.

In its sample, this clone was seen a few times. Other DNA sequences in the sample encode the same CDR3. The chain recombines TRBV15 with TRBJ2-7; no clear D. The germline V gene has CDR1 LNHNV and CDR2 YYDKDF (reference sequence). V was pared by 3 bases and J by 4 bases, with 4 bases between. The CDR3 loop spans 11 amino acids. Written as DNA, the CDR3 is TGTGCCACCAGCAGGGGGTACGAGCAGTACTTC. It is translated as CATSRGYEQYF.

Turning to this clone: At one boundary the junction diverges from the germline segment, which might be a read error. This sequence joins TRBV2 and TRBJ1-5; no firm D call. This CDR3 spans 13 amino acids. Germline V gives CDR1 SNHLY, CDR2 FYNNEI. Written as DNA, the CDR3 is TGTGCCTGCAGACGGGCTAGCAATCAGCCCCAGCATTTT. This gives the protein CACRRASNQPQHF.

This rearrangement joins TRBV6-5 to TRBJ2-1; TRBD1 agrees at 9 bases. Germline CDR1 MNHEY, CDR2 SVGAGI. This CDR3 has 13 residues. The junction had 6 bases not matched to a gene; V was cut back by 8 bases and J by 7 bases. The DNA for the CDR3 is TGTGCCAGCTTACGACAGGGGGTAAATGAGCAGTTCTTC. It translates to CASLRQGVNEQFF.

This clone was recorded once. V is TRBV14 and J is TRBJ2-7; D call uncertain. V was clipped by 2 bases and J by 3 bases, with 11 bases between them. The CDR3 is made up of 14 amino acids. CDR1 and CDR2 (germline): SGHDN, FVKESK. CDR3 sequence reads: CASSQRFKVYEQYF. DNA for the CDR3: TGTGCCAGCAGCCAAAGGTTTAAGGTCTACGAGCAGTACTTC.

This sequence joins TRBV4-2 and TRBJ2-1; TRBD2 aligns across 12 bases. V lost 3 bases to trimming and J lost 9 bases; unmatched junction nucleotides: 9. Germline CDR1 reads LGHNA; CDR2 reads YNFKEQ. The CDR3 spans 16 residues. The CDR3 region is CASSQASGRVVGEQFF. The CDR3 nucleotides are TGTGCCAGCAGCCAGGCTAGCGGGAGGGTAGTAGGTGAGCAGTTCTTC.

This clone was found a few times. The chain links TRBV10-3 to TRBJ2-1; D is possibly TRBD2 (6 bases). V gave up 2 bases and J gave up 4 bases, with 12 bases separating them. This CDR3 is built from 15 residues. CDR1 and CDR2 (germline): ENHRY, SYGVKD. The CDR3 nucleotides read TGTGCCATCAGTGAGGGGTCTAGCGTATACAATGAGCAGTTCTTC. Translating it yields CAISEGSSVYNEQFF.

The chain is built from TRBV19 and TRBJ2-7; 11 nucleotides align to TRBD2. J lost 0 bases, V lost 5 bases, and 6 bases had no gene match. The length of the CDR3 is 16 residues. Germline loops: CDR1 LNHDA, CDR2 SQIVND (reference sequence). CDR3 sequence reads: CASSPRLAGSSYEQYF. As DNA, the CDR3 is TGTGCCAGTAGTCCGCGACTAGCGGGATCCTCCTACGAGCAGTACTTC.

The rearrangement links TRBV6-5 to TRBJ2-6; D ambiguous. The germline gives CDR1 MNHEY, CDR2 SVGAGI. The V gene lost 0 bases and the J gene lost 2 bases, with 8 bases spanning the gap. The CDR3 spans 16 residues. CDR3 sequence (DNA): TGTGCCAGCAGTTACTCATGGGGAACTGGGGCCAACGTCCTGACTTTC. Residues: CASSYSWGTGANVLTF.